Shown below are 27 T cell receptor beta chains from a single sample sequenced in a study of cytomegalovirus exposure and HLA in healthy donors. Sequencing was performed with immunoSEQ multiplex PCR; in TCRdb, only in-frame clones are kept and a portion is missing. The repertoire holds about 200,000 clones, around 87% seen once, with roughly 2% in the top ten. Sequencing was performed on PBMCs. The receptors here all came from a young woman in good health and CMV-seropositive.

This clone is a singleton in its sample. This chain uses TRBV6-1 with TRBJ2-1; 15 bases fit TRBD2. Trimming at V came to 6 bases and at J to 15 bases, leaving 12 bases not matched to a gene. This CDR3 comprises 15 residues. Germline lookup yields CDR1 MNHNS and CDR2 SASEGT. CDR3: CASSLRTSGRADAFF. As DNA, the CDR3 is TGTGCCAGCAGCCTTAGGACTAGCGGGAGGGCCGATGCGTTCTTC.

The V gene is TRBV19, the J gene TRBJ2-7; 12 bases match TRBD2. The CDR3 has 14 amino acids. Germline values: CDR1 LNHDA, CDR2 SQIVND (reference sequence). The V segment lost 5 bases and the J segment 5 bases; nucleotides outside the gene matches: 4. CDR3 in amino acids: CASSSTSGSDEQYF. The CDR3 DNA follows: TGTGCCAGTAGTTCGACTAGCGGGAGTGACGAGCAGTACTTC.

This clone appeared once. The V call is TRBV5-1, the J call TRBJ2-7; a possible D gene is TRBD1 (5 bases). The CDR3 loop spans 13 amino acids. Germline V CDR1 and CDR2: SGHRS, YFSETQ. The ends were cut back, 0 bases at V and 3 bases at J, with 7 bases in the middle. The CDR3 nucleotides are TGCGCCAGCAGCTTGGTCCAGGGCTACGAGCAGTACTTC. Translated: CASSLVQGYEQYF. Complete variable domain (other parts from reference TRBV5-1 and TRBJ2-7): KAGVTQTPRYLIKTRGQQVTLSCSPISGHRSVSWYQQTPGQGLQFLFEYFSETQRNKGNFPGRFSGRQFSNSRSEMNVSTLELGDSALYLCASSLVQGYEQYFGPGTRLTVT.

CDR3 sequence: CASSLGLGDVDEQYF. The DNA of the CDR3 is TGCGCCAGCAGCTTAGGGTTAGGGGATGTGGACGAGCAGTACTTC. The chain links TRBV5-1 to TRBJ2-7; tentatively, D is TRBD1 (5 bases). V was cut by 2 bases and J by 5 bases, with 17 bases left in between. CDR1 SGHRS and CDR2 YFSETQ come from the germline V gene. The CDR3 extends over 15 amino acids.

The V call is TRBV27, the J call TRBJ1-1, with D perhaps matching TRBD1 (6 bases). Germline CDR1 and CDR2: MNHEY and SMNVEV (reference sequence). The CDR3 consists of 13 residues. V shed 5 bases and J shed 7 bases, with 14 bases lying between them. In nucleotides, the CDR3 is TGTGCCAGCAGTACGCCGGGACAATTTGAAGCTTTCTTT. It encodes CASSTPGQFEAFF.

The gene calls are TRBV11-2 and TRBJ1-1, with TRBD1 matching over 8 bases. CDR1 and CDR2 (germline): SGHAT, FQNNGV. The CDR3 has 15 residues. The V segment lost 4 bases and the J segment 2 bases; nucleotides outside the gene matches: 6. The CDR3 bases are TGTGCCAGCAGCTCGCTGGACAGGGTCAACACTGAAGCTTTCTTT. It yields the protein CASSSLDRVNTEAFF.

This chain joins TRBV9 and TRBJ1-1; D might be TRBD1 (5 bases). Trimming removed 0 bases from V and 8 bases from J, with 14 bases in between. The CDR3 extends over 14 amino acids. From germline, CDR1 is SGDLS and CDR2 YYNGEE. The CDR3 DNA sequence: TGTGCCAGCAGCGTAGGGGACTTCTCACCCGAAGCTTTCTTT. It translates to CASSVGDFSPEAFF.

This clone has just one count. The chain carries TRBV28 and TRBJ1-4; D is possibly TRBD1 (5 bases). Germline CDR1 reads MDHEN; CDR2 reads SYDVKM. Trimming stripped 4 bases from V and 0 bases from J, with 27 bases between. The CDR3 loop spans 21 amino acids. The CDR3 bases are TGTGCCAGCAGTTCCTTGACTGGACATTGGCGGGGGAAGGCAACTAATGAAAAACTGTTTTTT. Protein sequence: CASSSLTGHWRGKATNEKLFF.

This clone was counted ten times or more. The V and J genes are TRBV6-4 and TRBJ2-2; TRBD2 matches at 10 bases. This CDR3 contains 16 residues. V shed 0 bases, J shed 3 bases, and the junction held 1 base outside the gene matches. Germline lookup yields CDR1 MRHNA and CDR2 SNTAGT. CDR3 DNA sequence: TGTGCCAGCAGTGACTCGGGGACTAGCGACACCGGGGAGCTGTTTTTT. This gives the protein CASSDSGTSDTGELFF.

This clone has just one count. The chain uses TRBV10-1 and TRBJ2-7, with TRBD1 matching 9 bases. This CDR3 has 15 residues. V dropped 2 bases and J dropped 3; count of bases not matched to a gene: 5. From germline, CDR1 is WNHNN and CDR2 SYGVQD (reference sequence). DNA of the CDR3: TGCGCCAGCAGTGAGGGACAGGGGATCTACTACGAGCAGTACTTC. The encoded protein is CASSEGQGIYYEQYF.

V and J are TRBV10-3 and TRBJ2-7; D is perhaps TRBD2 (7 bases). The CDR3 spans 11 residues. Germline V lookup: CDR1 ENHRY, CDR2 SYGVKD. The CDR3 loop is CAISEGGEQLV. The CDR3 region has the DNA TGTGCCATCAGTGAAGGGGGGGAGCAGTTGGTC.

This clone was picked up a small number of times. This sequence joins TRBV25-1 and TRBJ2-7; D may be TRBD2 (6 bases). The germline V gene encodes CDR1 MGHDK and CDR2 SYGVNS. Trimming cost V 3 bases and J 2 bases, with 11 bases left between them. This CDR3 is 14 amino acids long. CDR3 amino acids: CASSEGLGAYEQYF. In nucleotides, the CDR3 is TGTGCCAGCAGTGAGGGACTGGGAGCCTACGAGCAGTACTTC.

The CDR3 DNA is TGCGCCAGCTTCCCAGGGCAGGGGGCGGAGTACGAGCAGTACTTC. Protein: CASFPGQGAEYEQYF. This sequence joins TRBV23-1 and TRBJ2-7, with 8 bases fitting TRBD1. TRBV23-1 is classed as an ORF, of uncertain function. This CDR3 has 15 amino acids. V was pared by 8 bases and J by 4 bases, with 13 bases of the junction left unmatched.

This clone has a handful of counts. The CDR3 reads CASTPNSGEQFF. The CDR3 coding sequence is TGTGCCAGCACCCCAAACTCAGGGGAGCAGTTCTTC. The chain employs TRBV6-5 and TRBJ2-1; D possibly corresponds to TRBD1 (5 bases). Trimming cost V 7 bases and J 10 bases, with 14 bases left between them. Germline lookup yields CDR1 MNHEY and CDR2 SVGAGI. The CDR3 covers 12 residues.

The rearrangement uses TRBV4-2 and TRBJ2-7, with D tentatively TRBD2 (6 bases). Germline values: CDR1 LGHNA, CDR2 YNFKEQ. The CDR3 covers 16 residues. Between the trimmed V and J ends, which lost 4 bases and 3 bases, there was a span of 19 bases. The DNA of the CDR3 is TGTGCCAGCAGCCCCAGCTCAGGGACTGGCTTCTACGAGCAGTACTTC. It codes for CASSPSSGTGFYEQYF.

This chain joins TRBV14 and TRBJ2-1, with TRBD1 matching over 9 bases. This CDR3 comprises 16 residues. CDR1 and CDR2 from the germline V gene are SGHDN and FVKESK. V gave up 4 bases and J gave up 5 bases; unmatched junction bases: 9. The CDR3 DNA sequence: TGTGCCAGCAGCCCGCTCCGGGACAGGGTGGACAATGAGCAGTTCTTC. As protein: CASSPLRDRVDNEQFF.

The rearrangement uses TRBV18 and TRBJ1-1; TRBD1 matches at 8 bases. Trimming cost V 6 bases and J 1 base; bases outside gene matches: 7. The CDR3 totals 15 residues. Germline-derived CDR1 and CDR2 are KGHSH and LQKENI. The chain's CDR3 is CASSPGDRRNTEAFF. The CDR3 DNA reads TGTGCCAGCTCGCCGGGGGACAGGAGGAACACTGAAGCTTTCTTT.

Here the CDR3 reads CASSPVPWGGDEQFF. CDR3 DNA: TGTGCCAGCAGTCCTGTGCCCTGGGGGGGGGATGAGCAGTTCTTC. V gene TRBV27 combines with J gene TRBJ2-1; TRBD2 matches at 7 bases. The CDR3 is made up of 15 amino acids. Germline-derived CDR1 and CDR2 are MNHEY and SMNVEV (reference sequence). V lost 5 bases to trimming and J lost 8 bases; unmatched junction nucleotides: 12.

V gene TRBV11-3 combines with J gene TRBJ2-7; possible D gene TRBD1, 5 bases. The CDR3 loop spans 14 amino acids. Trimming shortened V by 1 base and J by 3 bases, and 10 bases separated the two germline ends. Germline CDR1 SGHNT, CDR2 YENEEA. The CDR3 DNA is TGTGCCAGCAGCTTAGCGTGGGGCAACTACGAGCAGTACTTC. Its translation: CASSLAWGNYEQYF.

This clone was detected only a few times. The chain combines TRBV7-9 with TRBJ2-7; 14 bases align to TRBD2. The junction had 4 bases not matched to a gene; V was cut back by 2 bases and J by 7 bases. The germline V gene has CDR1 SEHNR and CDR2 FQNEAQ (reference sequence). The CDR3 runs 15 residues. The CDR3 sequence is CASSLPGLAGVEQYF. The CDR3 nucleotides are TGTGCCAGCAGCTTACCGGGACTAGCGGGAGTGGAGCAGTACTTC. The variable domain in full, completed from reference TRBV7-9 and TRBJ2-7, reads DTGVSQNPRHKITKRGQNVTFRCDPISEHNRLYWYRQTLGQGPEFLTYFQNEAQLEKSRLLSDRFSAERPKGSFSTLEIQRTEQGDSAMYLCASSLPGLAGVEQYFGPGTRLTVT.

The CDR3 sequence is CASSQDTRGYYGYTF. Written as DNA, the CDR3 is TGTGCCAGCAGCCAAGATACCAGGGGGTACTATGGCTACACCTTC. This chain joins TRBV14 and TRBJ1-2, with 7 nucleotides matching TRBD1. The V segment lost 0 bases and the J segment 3 bases; nucleotides outside the gene matches: 4. Germline loops: CDR1 SGHDN, CDR2 FVKESK. This CDR3 contains 15 residues. Together with reference TRBV14 and TRBJ1-2, the CDR3 gives the full variable domain: EAGVTQFPSHSVIEKGQTVTLRCDPISGHDNLYWYRRVMGKEIKFLLHFVKESKQDESGMPNNRFLAERTGGTYSTLKVQPAELEDSGVYFCASSQDTRGYYGYTFGSGTRLTVV.

This clone was seen just once. The J gene is TRBJ1-2, the V gene TRBV5-1, with 9 bases fitting TRBD1. The CDR3 is 13 residues long. Germline assignment: CDR1 SGHRS and CDR2 YFSETQ. Trimming cost V 5 bases and J 7 bases; bases outside gene matches: 6. The CDR3 region has the DNA TGCGCCAGCAGTCAACAGGGGGCATCTGGCTACACCTTC. It is translated as CASSQQGASGYTF.

This chain uses TRBV19 with TRBJ1-2, with 8 bases fitting TRBD1. V lost 3 bases, J lost 4 bases, and 7 bases stayed unmatched. CDR3 length: 15 amino acids. CDR1 LNHDA and CDR2 SQIVND come from the germline V gene (reference sequence). CDR3 coding DNA: TGTGCCAGTAGTATGTCCGGGACAGGAGCCTATGGCTACACCTTC. The encoded protein is CASSMSGTGAYGYTF.

The J gene is TRBJ2-5, the V gene TRBV30; 7 nucleotides line up with TRBD2. The CDR3 spans 16 residues. Germline CDR1 and CDR2: GTSNPN and SVGIG (reference sequence). The junction had 13 bases not matched to a gene; V was cut back by 2 bases and J by 4 bases. For the CDR3, the DNA is TGTGCCTGGAGTTTGTCGGCGGGAGAAGTCCGAGAGACCCAGTACTTC. This gives the protein CAWSLSAGEVRETQYF.

The genes are TRBV4-1 and TRBJ2-1; 10 nucleotides match TRBD2. The J segment lost 3 bases and the V segment lost 4 bases, leaving 3 bases of the junction unmatched. This CDR3 has 15 residues. From germline, CDR1 is MGHRA and CDR2 YSYEKL. The CDR3 here is CASSPGLADYNEQFF. In DNA, the CDR3 is TGCGCCAGCAGCCCCGGACTAGCGGACTACAATGAGCAGTTCTTC.

J is TRBJ1-5 and V is TRBV28; 10 positions match TRBD1. The germline V gene encodes CDR1 MDHEN and CDR2 SYDVKM. Trimming at V came to 8 bases and at J to 9 bases, leaving 13 bases not matched to a gene. The CDR3 has 15 amino acids. This CDR3 is CASSTEGQGFSPQHF. In DNA, the CDR3 is TGTGCCAGCTCTACGGAGGGACAGGGGTTTTCGCCCCAGCATTTT.

The chain couples TRBV7-6 to TRBJ2-3; D possibly corresponds to TRBD2 (6 bases). This CDR3 has 15 amino acids. The germline CDR1 and CDR2 sequences are SGHVS and FNYEAQ. Deletions cut 4 bases from V and 5 bases from J, with 16 bases between. This CDR3 reads CASSYLANEGDTQYF. CDR3 nucleotide sequence: TGTGCCAGCAGCTACCTAGCGAACGAGGGAGATACGCAGTATTTT.